The 25 T cell receptor beta chains below were found in one sample sequenced in a study of blood T cells in healthy people across ages. A J-beta primer mix and a sample-barcoded 5' primer were used in a second PCR of about 6 to 12 cycles. TCRdb reprocessed the 5' RACE reads with MiXCR, giving one entry per CDR3 protein. The table lists 730,000 or so distinct CDR3 sequences, over 40% of them singletons. The sample comprised blood. Receptors were obtained from a man at least 80 years old in good health.

J is TRBJ1-1 and V is TRBV3-1; D might be TRBD1 (6 bases). Germline CDR1 and CDR2: LGHDT and YNNKEL (reference sequence). This CDR3 has 16 amino acids. Trimming cost V 4 bases and J 5 bases, with 20 bases left between them. For the CDR3, the DNA is TGTGCCAGCAGCCTACGAACAGGGAGCGCAGGGACTGAAGCTTTCTTT. Translation: CASSLRTGSAGTEAFF.

As concerns this clonotype: A much larger clone differs from this one at a single base, so this may be a read error. This CDR3 reads CASSVAGGPTEQFF. CDR3 sequence (DNA): TGTGCCAGCAGCGTAGCGGGAGGGCCCACTGAGCAGTTCTTC. The V and J genes are TRBV7-2 and TRBJ2-1, with 11 positions matching TRBD2. The length of the CDR3 is 14 residues. Germline lookup yields CDR1 SGHTA and CDR2 FQGNSA.

This clonotype was counted many times. The chain links TRBV27 to TRBJ2-1; D is unclear. In germline, CDR1 is MNHEY, CDR2 SMNVEV (reference sequence). V shed 2 bases and J shed 6 bases, with 11 bases lying between them. This CDR3 has 14 residues. The CDR3 loop is CASSLRSLGNEQFF. CDR3 nucleotide sequence: TGTGCCAGCAGTTTACGGAGCCTGGGCAATGAGCAGTTCTTC.

The J gene is TRBJ1-5, the V gene TRBV20-1; 7 nucleotides agree with TRBD1. Germline V gene data show CDR1 as DFQATT and CDR2 as SNEGSKA (reference sequence). The V segment lost 4 bases and the J segment 7 bases; nucleotides outside the gene matches: 13. The CDR3 is 15 residues long. The CDR3 protein is CSATRGGRMGQPQHF. The CDR3 DNA is TGCAGTGCTACCCGAGGGGGCAGAATGGGCCAGCCCCAGCATTTT.

V is TRBV4-2 and J is TRBJ1-2; D is undetermined. V was clipped by 0 bases and J by 2 bases, with 10 bases between them. Looked up from germline, CDR1 is LGHNA and CDR2 is YNFKEQ. The CDR3 totals 15 residues. The CDR3 DNA is TGTGCCAGCAGCCAAGATCCAGACGGGAACTATGGCTACACCTTC. Translation: CASSQDPDGNYGYTF.

This clonotype has more than one count but fewer than ten. The chain joins TRBV20-1 to TRBJ2-5; TRBD2 agrees at 8 bases. The V gene end was trimmed by 5 bases and the J gene end by 3 bases; junction bases not matched to a gene: 5. Per germline, CDR1 DFQATT and CDR2 SNEGSKA (reference sequence). The CDR3 length is 13 residues. The CDR3 DNA follows: TGCAGTGCTCAGCGGGGGCTAAAAGAGACCCAGTACTTC. Its protein is CSAQRGLKETQYF.

In this sample, this clonotype turned up a few times. CDR3 DNA: TGTGCCAGCAGCCAGCCAGGACAGGGAGCTGATGAGCAGTACTTC. Translated: CASSQPGQGADEQYF. The chain is built from TRBV4-2 and TRBJ2-5, with 8 bases lining up with TRBD1. This CDR3 is built from 15 residues. CDR1 LGHNA and CDR2 YNFKEQ come from the germline V gene. V was pared by 3 bases and J by 11 bases, with 14 bases of the junction left unmatched.

The chain recombines TRBV6-2 or TRBV6-3 with TRBJ2-5; 14 bases align to TRBD2. CDR1 and CDR2 (germline): MNHEY, SVGEGT. The CDR3 extends over 17 amino acids. Losses at the gene ends were 6 bases for V and 0 bases for J; bases not matched to a gene: 6. As DNA, the CDR3 is TGTGCCAGCAGGCGACTAGCGGGAGGGTTGTACCAAGAGACCCAGTACTTC. Amino acid sequence: CASRRLAGGLYQETQYF.

V usage is TRBV6-2 or TRBV6-3 and J usage is TRBJ1-6; TRBD1 aligns across 8 bases. The CDR3 loop spans 14 amino acids. The junction had 12 bases not matched to a gene; V was cut back by 6 bases and J by 14 bases. CDR1 is MNHEY and CDR2 is SVGEGT in the germline V gene. The CDR3: CASREDRARAALHF. Written as DNA, the CDR3 is TGTGCCAGCAGGGAGGACAGGGCACGGGCGGCCCTCCACTTT.

CDR3: CASSIWGPSTGELFF. Here the CDR3 DNA reads TGCGCCAGCAGCATTTGGGGACCGAGCACCGGGGAGCTGTTTTTT. The chain combines TRBV5-1 with TRBJ2-2, with D perhaps being TRBD1 or TRBD2 (5 bases each). The CDR3 has 15 residues. CDR1 and CDR2 from the germline V gene are SGHRS and YFSETQ. V lost 4 bases and J 4 bases, leaving 14 bases between the germline ends. Filled out from reference TRBV5-1 and TRBJ2-2, the complete variable domain reads KAGVTQTPRYLIKTRGQQVTLSCSPISGHRSVSWYQQTPGQGLQFLFEYFSETQRNKGNFPGRFSGRQFSNSRSEMNVSTLELGDSALYLCASSIWGPSTGELFFGEGSRLTVL.

The V gene is TRBV20-1, the J gene TRBJ2-4; D is unresolved. The CDR3 contains 16 residues. Trimming took 6 bases from V and 0 from J, leaving 18 bases between them. Germline V gene sequence: CDR1 DFQATT, CDR2 SNEGSKA (reference sequence). The chain's CDR3 is CSASVSGILAKNIQYF. CDR3 bases: TGCAGTGCATCCGTGTCTGGGATACTAGCCAAAAACATTCAGTACTTC.

The chain combines TRBV20-1 with TRBJ2-7, with D perhaps TRBD1 (5 bases). Trimming left V 6 bases short and J 1 base short, with 10 bases between. Germline-derived CDR1 and CDR2 are DFQATT and SNEGSKA (reference sequence). The CDR3 length is 12 residues. The CDR3: CSADTGSYEQYF. CDR3 nucleotide sequence: TGCAGTGCGGACACCGGGTCCTACGAGCAGTACTTC.

The chain uses TRBV3-1 and TRBJ2-2; unclear D gene. Trimming stripped 2 bases from V and 3 bases from J, with 7 bases between. The V gene's germline CDR1 is LGHDT and CDR2 YNNKEL (reference sequence). This CDR3 has 14 amino acids. CDR3: CASSQPRHTGELFF. In DNA form, the CDR3 reads TGTGCCAGCAGCCAACCACGACACACCGGGGAGCTGTTTTTT.

The chain links TRBV10-3 to TRBJ1-2; weak D call: TRBD1 (6 bases). This CDR3 spans 15 amino acids. Per germline, CDR1 ENHRY and CDR2 SYGVKD. Trimming shortened V by 11 bases and J by 3 bases, and 22 bases separated the two germline ends. CDR3: CAPNPNNREDYGYTF. CDR3 bases: TGTGCCCCAAACCCCAATAACAGGGAGGACTATGGCTACACCTTC.

The sample holds one count of this clonotype. The gene calls are TRBV7-2 and TRBJ2-5, with 8 bases matching TRBD1. J was trimmed by 5 bases and V by 5 bases; bases with no gene match: 10. The CDR3 has 15 residues. Germline assignment: CDR1 SGHTA and CDR2 FQGNSA. CDR3 residues: CASSPSTRDRETQYF. DNA for the CDR3: TGTGCCAGCAGCCCGTCGACTAGGGACAGGGAGACCCAGTACTTC. The full variable domain, in which reference TRBV7-2 and TRBJ2-5 provide the parts outside the CDR3, is GAGVSQSPSNKVTEKGKDVELRCDPISGHTALYWYRQSLGQGLEFLIYFQGNSAPDKSGLPSDRFSAERTGGSVSTLTIQRTQQEDSAVYLCASSPSTRDRETQYFGPGTRLLVL.

This clonotype has ten or more counts. V usage is TRBV27 and J usage is TRBJ2-4; 7 bases fit TRBD1. The J call may be faulty, since TRBJ2-7 better matches the DNA end. Germline V gene data show CDR1 as MNHEY and CDR2 as SMNVEV (reference sequence). The CDR3 has 14 amino acids. The CDR3 is CASSSGQAGHEQYF. The CDR3 DNA follows: TGTGCCAGCAGTTCCGGACAGGCAGGACACGAGCAGTACTTC.

This clonotype was counted a few times. This chain links TRBV28 with TRBJ1-6, with 8 bases identical to TRBD1. Germline CDR1 and CDR2: MDHEN and SYDVKM. With 7 bases clipped from V and 10 bases from J, the junction kept 6 bases outside the gene matches. This CDR3 contains 13 residues. CDR3 sequence: CASNQGARSPLHF. In nucleotides, the CDR3 is TGTGCCAGCAATCAGGGGGCGAGGTCACCCCTCCACTTT.

Only a few counts were recorded for this clonotype. The chain links TRBV25-1 to TRBJ2-1; 7 bases are a match to TRBD2. Germline values: CDR1 MGHDK, CDR2 SYGVNS. The CDR3 extends over 14 amino acids. Trimming cost V 8 bases and J 7 bases; bases outside gene matches: 11. The CDR3 DNA reads as TGTGCCAGCGGAACCACCGGGGGGTGGAATGAGCAGTTCTTC. This codes for CASGTTGGWNEQFF.

The CDR3 is CASSFRDSETQYF. The DNA of the CDR3 is TGTGCCAGCAGTTTCCGGGACTCAGAGACCCAGTACTTC. This chain uses TRBV12-3 or TRBV12-4 with TRBJ2-7, with TRBD2 as a possible D gene (6 bases). The DNA matches TRBJ2-5 better at its end, which makes the J call doubtful. The CDR3 is 13 residues long.

The rearrangement links TRBV6-2 or TRBV6-3 to TRBJ1-1, with unresolved D. Trimming pared 2 bases from V and 9 bases from J, leaving 7 bases between. The CDR3 sequence is 11 residues long. Looked up from germline, CDR1 is MNHEY and CDR2 is SVGEGT. The CDR3 sequence: CASSYTAKAFF. The CDR3 DNA reads as TGTGCCAGCAGTTACACCGCTAAAGCTTTCTTT.

The J gene is TRBJ2-3, the V gene TRBV28; TRBD2 agrees at 10 bases. V dropped 6 bases and J dropped 4; count of bases not matched to a gene: 7. Germline V gene sequence: CDR1 MDHEN, CDR2 SYDVKM. The CDR3 is 15 amino acids. The CDR3 reads CASRLAGVEADTQYF. In DNA, the CDR3 is TGTGCCAGCAGGCTAGCGGGAGTTGAGGCAGATACGCAGTATTTT.

V usage is TRBV5-4 and J usage is TRBJ1-4; TRBD1 is a possible D gene (5 bases). This CDR3 spans 14 amino acids. Deletions cut 4 bases from V and 8 bases from J, with 15 bases between. Germline values: CDR1 SGHNT, CDR2 YYREEE (reference sequence). CDR3 sequence (DNA): TGTGCCAGCAGCCGTGAACGGAGGGGAGAAAAACTGTTTTTT. Translating gives CASSRERRGEKLFF. Together with reference TRBV5-4 and TRBJ1-4, the CDR3 gives the full variable domain: ETGVTQSPTHLIKTRGQQVTLRCSSQSGHNTVSWYQQALGQGPQFIFQYYREEENGRGNFPPRFSGLQFPNYSSELNVNALELDDSALYLCASSRERRGEKLFFGSGTQLSVL.

This clonotype was observed many times. V and J are TRBV7-8 and TRBJ2-5; TRBD2 is a possible D gene (6 bases). V was trimmed by 1 base and J by 11 bases, leaving 17 bases between them. The CDR3 sequence is 14 residues long. CDR1 SGHVS and CDR2 FQNEAQ come from the germline V gene. The CDR3 sequence: CASSLGDATSPQYF. The CDR3, as DNA: TGTGCCAGCAGCTTAGGGGACGCCACTAGCCCACAGTACTTC.

The table lists this clonotype with a few counts. This rearrangement joins TRBV6-2 or TRBV6-3 to TRBJ1-1; 9 bases align to TRBD1. Germline assignment: CDR1 MNHEY and CDR2 SVGEGT. The CDR3 has 15 residues. Trimming took 5 bases from V and 3 from J; bases not matched to a gene: 7. The CDR3 is CASSRDRAIYTEAFF. The DNA of the CDR3 is TGTGCCAGCAGTCGGGACAGGGCGATTTACACTGAAGCTTTCTTT.

The chain employs TRBV6-5 and TRBJ1-2; weak D call: TRBD1 (6 bases). With 6 bases removed from V and 5 bases from J, the gap between germline ends came to 13 bases. CDR1 and CDR2 (germline): MNHEY, SVGAGI. The CDR3 is 13 amino acids. CDR3 region: CASSHGGAYGYTF. The CDR3, as DNA: TGTGCCAGCAGCCATGGGGGGGCATATGGCTACACCTTC.